These 5 T cell receptor beta chains came from one sample sequenced in a study of response to subunit inactivated influenza vaccine. From the RT-PCR reads, TCRdb called clonotypes with MiXCR, one entry per CDR3 protein. The sample contains around 600,000 distinct CDR3 sequences, 11% of which appear only once. These data also formed part of another study, on T cells expressing NK-cell markers. That paper adds: In generating TCR beta cDNA, 5'RACE template switching with UMIs was used.

Here the sequenced sample was PBMCs from blood, taken on the day of vaccination. The receptor source for this set is a man aged 50-59 years who received an inactivated influenza vaccine.

This clonotype has a handful of counts. The CDR3 sequence: CASSLSLGGGRTDTQYF. CDR3 nucleotides: TGTGCCAGCAGTTTATCGTTGGGCGGCGGCCGCACAGATACGCAGTATTTT. The rearrangement links TRBV27 to TRBJ2-3; D is uncertain. Trimming pared 0 bases from V and 1 base from J, leaving 14 bases between. The CDR3 is 17 residues long. Germline V CDR1 and CDR2: MNHEY, SMNVEV (reference sequence).

This clonotype was observed a handful of times. This rearrangement joins TRBV4-1 to TRBJ2-1; D is unclear. Germline assignment: CDR1 MGHRA and CDR2 YSYEKL. This CDR3 region has 14 residues. Trimming pared 0 bases from V and 4 bases from J, leaving 7 bases between. In nucleotides, the CDR3 is TGCGCCAGCAGCCAAGATCAAGTATACAATGAGCAGTTCTTC. Translated: CASSQDQVYNEQFF.

The J gene is TRBJ2-1, the V gene TRBV11-2, with 7 bases identical to TRBD2. The CDR3 loop spans 15 amino acids. Trimming took 0 bases from V and 7 from J; bases not matched to a gene: 6. Germline CDR1 and CDR2: SGHAT and FQNNGV. CDR3 residues: CASSLDWGGNNEQFF. Here the CDR3 DNA reads TGTGCCAGCAGCTTAGATTGGGGAGGGAATAATGAGCAGTTCTTC.

The chain employs TRBV12-3 or TRBV12-4 and TRBJ2-6, with D unresolved. V lost 1 base and J lost 9, with 16 bases in between. The length of the CDR3 is 16 residues. The CDR3 reads CASSLGGGSSVNVLTF. CDR3 DNA: TGTGCCAGCAGTTTAGGAGGTGGCTCGTCTGTCAACGTCCTGACTTTC.

This clonotype was detected a few times. The genes are TRBV20-1 and TRBJ2-4; no clear D gene. The CDR3 contains 13 residues. The V gene's germline CDR1 is DFQATT and CDR2 SNEGSKA (reference sequence). The germline V and J ends were trimmed by 0 bases and 4 bases, with 7 bases remaining between them. The CDR3: CSARDELKNIQYF. In DNA, the CDR3 is TGCAGTGCTAGAGATGAACTGAAAAACATTCAGTACTTC.